This TCR beta chain was recorded in a study of T cell repertoires in cytomegalovirus infection. For the study at large: From public TCR beta signatures came an indication of both CMV infection and matching HLA type.

To note about this clonotype: What it recognizes is unknown.

Findings of the study overall: Carriage of CMV together with the relevant HLA was identifiable through cumulative public TCR beta family frequency. The ex vivo response showed dominance by HLA-C-restricted CMV-specific TCR beta clonotypes.

TCRdb itself ran the reads through MiXCR, one entry per CDR3 protein. The sample carries 54,000 or so distinct CDR3 sequences, around 30% recorded once. The CDR3 contains 13 residues. Trimming shortened V by 7 bases and J by 0 bases, and 9 bases separated the two germline ends. Germline V lookup: CDR1 SNHLY, CDR2 FYNNEI. V and J are TRBV2 and TRBJ1-1; D uncertain. This receptor was identified in a human donor in good health (CMV status not recorded). Some clones in this sample may be carry-over from other donors' samples. The specimen sequenced was PBMCs, sequenced either directly or after in vitro stimulation (not recorded which). This CDR3 reads CASTDGLNTEAFF. In DNA form, the CDR3 reads TGTGCCAGCACGGACGGGTTGAACACTGAAGCTTTCTTT.